This TCR beta chain was sequenced during a study of T cell responses to AZD1222 COVID-19 vaccine. Study-level points and caveats: Seropositivity was recorded at baseline in only a handful of AZD1222 recipients. Regions 160-218 and 743-854 dominated among vaccine-associated CD4 TCRs spanning spike. Repertoires were obtained only post-peak T cell response.

The CDR3 extends over 17 amino acids. CDR1 is LNHNV, CDR2 YYDKDF, per germline (reference sequence). Germline trimming cut 5 bases from V and 4 bases from J; bases unmatched to any gene: 14. Method: immunoSEQ multiplex PCR; TCRdb's copy keeps in-frame clones and lacks some. The sample has 30,000 to 35,000 clones, roughly 90% seen once. In the case of this clone: No antigen is known for it.

The sequenced sample was peripheral blood, obtained 28 days after the second AZD1222 dose. The receptor was isolated from an adult who received the AZD1222 COVID-19 vaccine. V and J are TRBV15 and TRBJ2-4; 7 positions agree with TRBD1. Written as DNA, the CDR3 is TGTGCCACCAGCGGAGTACAAAAGGGGACAGTAAAAAACATTCAGTACTTC. Encoded protein: CATSGVQKGTVKNIQYF.